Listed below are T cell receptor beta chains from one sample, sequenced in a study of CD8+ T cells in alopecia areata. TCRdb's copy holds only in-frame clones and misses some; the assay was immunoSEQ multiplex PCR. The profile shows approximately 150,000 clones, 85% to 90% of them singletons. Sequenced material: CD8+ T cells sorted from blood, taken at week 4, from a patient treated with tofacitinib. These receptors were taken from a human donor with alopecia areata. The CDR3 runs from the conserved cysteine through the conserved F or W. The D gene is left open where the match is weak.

cdr3_aa: CASSGSSGNTIYF
cdr3_nt: TGTGCCAGCAGCGGGAGCTCTGGAAACACCATATATTTT
v_call: TRBV25-1
d_call: NA
j_call: TRBJ1-3

cdr3_aa: CASSFKEIGVYEQYF
cdr3_nt: TGTGCCAGCAGCTTCAAAGAGATCGGGGTGTACGAGCAGTACTTC
v_call: TRBV7-9
d_call: NA
j_call: TRBJ2-7

cdr3_aa: CSVGGSAGEQYF
cdr3_nt: TGCAGCGTTGGGGGGTCCGCGGGCGAGCAGTACTTC
v_call: TRBV29-1
d_call: NA
j_call: TRBJ2-7

cdr3_aa: CASSLARDSPSYEQYF
cdr3_nt: TGTGCCAGCAGCTTAGCGAGGGACTCTCCCTCCTACGAGCAGTACTTC
v_call: TRBV7-2
d_call: NA
j_call: TRBJ2-7

cdr3_aa: CASSLAVTGAGTEAFF
cdr3_nt: TGTGCCAGCAGCTTAGCGGTAACAGGGGCGGGAACTGAAGCTTTCTTT
v_call: TRBV7-6
d_call: TRBD1
j_call: TRBJ1-1

cdr3_aa: CASSFIGTGQYEQYF
cdr3_nt: TGTGCCAGCAGCTTTATAGGGACAGGCCAATACGAGCAGTACTTC
v_call: TRBV7-2
d_call: TRBD1
j_call: TRBJ2-7

cdr3_aa: CASSEIRWRGDTEAFF
cdr3_nt: TGTGCCAGCAGTGAAATAAGATGGAGGGGGGACACTGAAGCTTTCTTT
v_call: TRBV6-1
d_call: NA
j_call: TRBJ1-1

cdr3_aa: CASSPNHENTEAFF
cdr3_nt: TGTGCCAGCAGCCCCAATCACGAGAACACTGAAGCTTTCTTT
v_call: TRBV7-9
d_call: NA
j_call: TRBJ1-1

cdr3_aa: CASRHRDSHTDTQYF
cdr3_nt: TGTGCCAGCAGACACCGGGACTCCCACACAGATACGCAGTATTTT
v_call: TRBV7-6
d_call: NA
j_call: TRBJ2-3

cdr3_aa: CASLRPEGYGYTF
cdr3_nt: TGTGCCAGCCTCCGGCCCGAGGGCTATGGCTACACCTTC
v_call: TRBV7-2
d_call: NA
j_call: TRBJ1-2

cdr3_aa: CASSFPLDRNTEAFF
cdr3_nt: TGTGCCAGCAGCTTCCCTCTTGACAGGAACACTGAAGCTTTCTTT
v_call: TRBV7-9
d_call: NA
j_call: TRBJ1-1

cdr3_aa: CSVEAPGSRERGLGYTF
cdr3_nt: TGCAGCGTTGAAGCGCCAGGGTCGAGGGAACGCGGATTAGGCTACACCTTC
v_call: TRBV29-1
d_call: NA
j_call: TRBJ1-2

cdr3_aa: CASAPGPNIRPYEQYF
cdr3_nt: TGTGCCAGCGCTCCGGGTCCTAATATACGCCCCTACGAGCAGTACTTC
v_call: TRBV25-1
d_call: NA
j_call: TRBJ2-7

cdr3_aa: CASRRTDSYEQYF
cdr3_nt: TGCGCCAGCCGCCGGACGGACTCCTACGAGCAGTACTTC
v_call: TRBV5-1
d_call: NA
j_call: TRBJ2-7

cdr3_aa: CASRTTSGRMGEQYF
cdr3_nt: TGTGCCAGCAGAACTACTAGCGGACGTATGGGGGAGCAGTACTTC
v_call: TRBV6-5
d_call: TRBD2
j_call: TRBJ2-7

cdr3_aa: CASSWTGTGKREQYF
cdr3_nt: TGTGCCAGCAGCTGGACCGGGACAGGGAAACGCGAGCAGTACTTC
v_call: TRBV7-9
d_call: TRBD1
j_call: TRBJ2-7

cdr3_aa: CASSLDRVNRMNTEAFF
cdr3_nt: TGTGCCAGCAGCCTCGACAGGGTGAACCGCATGAACACTGAAGCTTTCTTT
v_call: TRBV5-4
d_call: TRBD1
j_call: TRBJ1-1